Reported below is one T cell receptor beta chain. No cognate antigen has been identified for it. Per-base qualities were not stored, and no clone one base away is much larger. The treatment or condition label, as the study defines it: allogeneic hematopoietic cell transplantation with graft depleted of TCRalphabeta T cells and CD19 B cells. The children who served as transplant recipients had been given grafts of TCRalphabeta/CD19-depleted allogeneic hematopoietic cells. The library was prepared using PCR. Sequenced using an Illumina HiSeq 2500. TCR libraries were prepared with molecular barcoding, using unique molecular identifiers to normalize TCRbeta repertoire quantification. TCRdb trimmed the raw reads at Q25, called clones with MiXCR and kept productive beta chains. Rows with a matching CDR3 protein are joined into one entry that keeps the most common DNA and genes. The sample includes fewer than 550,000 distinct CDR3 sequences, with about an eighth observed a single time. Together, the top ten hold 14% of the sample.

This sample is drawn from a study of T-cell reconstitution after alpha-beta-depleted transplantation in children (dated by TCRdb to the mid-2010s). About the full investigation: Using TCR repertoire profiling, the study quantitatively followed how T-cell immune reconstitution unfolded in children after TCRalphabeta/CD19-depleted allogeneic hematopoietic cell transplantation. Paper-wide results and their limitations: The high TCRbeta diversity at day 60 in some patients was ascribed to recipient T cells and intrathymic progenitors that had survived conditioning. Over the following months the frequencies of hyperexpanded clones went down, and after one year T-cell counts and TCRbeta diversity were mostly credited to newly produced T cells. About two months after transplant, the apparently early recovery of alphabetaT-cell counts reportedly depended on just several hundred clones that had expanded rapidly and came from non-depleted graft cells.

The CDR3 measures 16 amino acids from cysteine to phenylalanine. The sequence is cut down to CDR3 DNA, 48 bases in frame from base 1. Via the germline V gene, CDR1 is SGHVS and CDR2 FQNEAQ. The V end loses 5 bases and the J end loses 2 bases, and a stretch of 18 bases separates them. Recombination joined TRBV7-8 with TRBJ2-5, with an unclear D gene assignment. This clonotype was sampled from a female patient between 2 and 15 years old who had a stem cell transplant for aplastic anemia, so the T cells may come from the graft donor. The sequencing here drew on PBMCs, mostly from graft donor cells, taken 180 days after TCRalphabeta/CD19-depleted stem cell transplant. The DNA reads TGTGCCAGCAGCGATCCCTTAGGGCAGCGACAAGAGACCCAGTACTTC. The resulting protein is CASSDPLGQRQETQYF.